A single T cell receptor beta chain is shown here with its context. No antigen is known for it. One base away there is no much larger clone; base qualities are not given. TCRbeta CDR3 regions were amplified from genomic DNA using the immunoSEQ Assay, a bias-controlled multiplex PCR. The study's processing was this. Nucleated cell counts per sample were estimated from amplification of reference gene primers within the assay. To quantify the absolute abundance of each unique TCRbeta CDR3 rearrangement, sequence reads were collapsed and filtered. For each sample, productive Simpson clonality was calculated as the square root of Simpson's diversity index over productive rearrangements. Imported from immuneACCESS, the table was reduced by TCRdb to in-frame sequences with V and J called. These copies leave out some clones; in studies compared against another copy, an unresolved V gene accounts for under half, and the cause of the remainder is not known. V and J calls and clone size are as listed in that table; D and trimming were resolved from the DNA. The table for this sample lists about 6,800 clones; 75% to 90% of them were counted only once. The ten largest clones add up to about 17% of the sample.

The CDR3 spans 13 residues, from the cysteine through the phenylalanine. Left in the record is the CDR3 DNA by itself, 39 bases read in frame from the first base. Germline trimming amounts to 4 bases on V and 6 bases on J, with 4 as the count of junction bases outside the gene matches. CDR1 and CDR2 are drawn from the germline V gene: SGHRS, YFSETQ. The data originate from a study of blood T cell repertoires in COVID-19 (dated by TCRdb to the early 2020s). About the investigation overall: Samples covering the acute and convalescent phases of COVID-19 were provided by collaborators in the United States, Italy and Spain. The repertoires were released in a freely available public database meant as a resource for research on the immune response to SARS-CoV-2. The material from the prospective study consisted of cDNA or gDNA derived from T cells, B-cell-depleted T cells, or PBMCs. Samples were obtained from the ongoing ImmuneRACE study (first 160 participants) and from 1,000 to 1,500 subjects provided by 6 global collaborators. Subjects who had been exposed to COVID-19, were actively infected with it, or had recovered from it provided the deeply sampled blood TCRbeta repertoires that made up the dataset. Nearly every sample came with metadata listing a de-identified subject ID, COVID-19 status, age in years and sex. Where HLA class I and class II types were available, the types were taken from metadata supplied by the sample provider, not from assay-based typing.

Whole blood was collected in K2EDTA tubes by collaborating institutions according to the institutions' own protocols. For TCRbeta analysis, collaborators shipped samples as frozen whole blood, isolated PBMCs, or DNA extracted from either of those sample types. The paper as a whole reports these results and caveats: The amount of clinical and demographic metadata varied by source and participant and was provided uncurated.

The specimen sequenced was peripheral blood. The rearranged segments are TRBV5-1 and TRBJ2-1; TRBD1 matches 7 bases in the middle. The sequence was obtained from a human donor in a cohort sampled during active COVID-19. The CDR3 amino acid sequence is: CASSDRASNEQFF. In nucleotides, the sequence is TGCGCCAGCAGCGACAGGGCCAGCAATGAGCAGTTCTTC.